A single sample is the source of the 30 T cell receptor beta chains below, sequenced in a study of blood T cell repertoires in COVID-19. TCRdb's copy holds only in-frame clones and misses some; the assay was immunoSEQ multiplex PCR. Of hundreds of thousands of clones in the sample, 85% to 90% were seen once. The sample taken for sequencing was peripheral blood. All receptors come from a woman in her forties who had recovered from COVID-19.

The rearrangement links TRBV5-1 to TRBJ2-1; tentatively, D is TRBD2 (7 bases). Trimming removed 0 bases from V and 6 bases from J, with 19 bases in between. Germline assignment: CDR1 SGHRS and CDR2 YFSETQ. This CDR3 has 17 residues. CDR3 DNA sequence: TGCGCCAGCAGCTTGGGCGGGGGCATAGCGGCGGGCAATGAGCAGTTCTTC. Translated, it gives CASSLGGGIAAGNEQFF.

This clone has just one count. The rearrangement links TRBV7-2 to TRBJ2-3; tentatively, D is TRBD2 (7 bases). Germline V CDR1 and CDR2: SGHTA, FQGNSA. The CDR3 runs to 15 residues. V dropped 5 bases and J dropped 0 bases, with 12 bases sitting between them. In nucleotides, the CDR3 is TGTGCCAGCAGCACACGGGGGGCAAGCACAGATACGCAGTATTTT. This encodes CASSTRGASTDTQYF.

This clone occurred many times. The CDR3 region is CATSDSAGEAFF. The DNA for the CDR3 is TGTGCCACCAGTGATTCGGCAGGGGAAGCTTTCTTT. This chain joins TRBV24-1 and TRBJ1-1, with D maybe TRBD1 (5 bases). Looked up from germline, CDR1 is KGHDR and CDR2 is SFDVKD. Trimming removed 2 bases from V and 8 bases from J, with 8 bases in between. The CDR3 consists of 12 residues.

The chain carries TRBV27 and TRBJ2-1; 8 nucleotides match TRBD2. This CDR3 has 13 residues. The J segment lost 4 bases and the V segment lost 6 bases, leaving 2 bases of the junction unmatched. Germline V gene lookup returns CDR1 MNHEY and CDR2 SMNVEV (reference sequence). CDR3 coding DNA: TGTGCCAGCAGGATAGCGGGGTACAATGAGCAGTTCTTC. As protein: CASRIAGYNEQFF.

This sequence joins TRBV20-1 and TRBJ2-7; TRBD1 agrees at 7 bases. Germline V gene data show CDR1 as DFQATT and CDR2 as SNEGSKA (reference sequence). The CDR3 is 10 amino acids. With 6 bases clipped from V and 10 bases from J, the junction kept 6 bases outside the gene matches. The CDR3 DNA follows: TGCAGTGCCCGGGACAGAAATCAGTACTTC. Protein: CSARDRNQYF.

This clone came up once. The rearrangement links TRBV7-8 to TRBJ2-7, with 8 bases matching TRBD2. From germline, CDR1 is SGHVS and CDR2 FQNEAQ. The CDR3 length is 14 residues. V dropped 1 base and J dropped 4; count of bases not matched to a gene: 3. The CDR3 region has the DNA TGTGCCAGCAGCTTAGGCGGGGGGCCGTACGAGCAGTACGTC. Translation: CASSLGGGPYEQYV.

V and J are TRBV30 and TRBJ2-1; 8 bases fit TRBD2. With V trimmed by 0 bases and J by 6 bases, 7 bases remained unmatched. CDR1 and CDR2 from the germline V gene are GTSNPN and SVGIG (reference sequence). The CDR3 runs to 15 residues. The CDR3 sequence: CAWSVGSGTGNEQFF. DNA of the CDR3: TGTGCCTGGAGTGTAGGTAGCGGGACGGGCAATGAGCAGTTCTTC.

This chain connects TRBV18 to TRBJ1-2; 7 positions agree with TRBD1. The CDR3 sequence is 15 residues long. Looked up from germline, CDR1 is KGHSH and CDR2 is LQKENI. V gave up 1 base and J gave up 7 bases; unmatched junction bases: 9. CDR3 residues: CASSPQPDRAGGYTF. CDR3 coding DNA: TGTGCCAGCTCACCACAACCCGACAGGGCAGGTGGCTACACCTTC.

The chain has TRBV30 and TRBJ1-6; 9 bases match TRBD1. The CDR3 spans 15 residues. Germline CDR1 GTSNPN, CDR2 SVGIG (reference sequence). V dropped 3 bases and J dropped 4; count of bases not matched to a gene: 4. CDR3 coding DNA: TGTGCCTGGAGGGGACAGGGCGCGTATAATTCACCCCTCCACTTT. It codes for CAWRGQGAYNSPLHF.

The CDR3 sequence: CASSQETTGSGSYEQYF. CDR3 coding DNA: TGTGCCAGCAGCCAAGAGACGACCGGTAGCGGGAGTTACGAGCAGTACTTC. The chain joins TRBV4-2 to TRBJ2-7, with TRBD2 matching over 9 bases. V was clipped by 0 bases and J by 4 bases; unmatched bases: 10. There are 17 residues in the CDR3. Germline V gives CDR1 LGHNA, CDR2 YNFKEQ.

The gene calls are TRBV5-4 and TRBJ1-4; D may be TRBD1 (5 bases). CDR3 length: 14 residues. Germline V gene lookup returns CDR1 SGHNT and CDR2 YYREEE (reference sequence). V was cut by 3 bases and J by 4 bases, with 10 bases left in between. The CDR3 bases are TGTGCCAGCAGCTCGAGACAGAGTAATGAAAAACTGTTTTTT. As protein: CASSSRQSNEKLFF.

The sample holds one count of this clone. The chain is built from TRBV7-2 and TRBJ2-5; 11 positions match TRBD2. V trimming: 5 bases; J trimming: 4 bases; junction bases outside the gene matches: 6. The CDR3 totals 15 residues. Germline V gene lookup returns CDR1 SGHTA and CDR2 FQGNSA. DNA for the CDR3: TGTGCCAGCAGCCGGGGTAGCGGGAGGGGAGAGACCCAGTACTTC. Amino acids: CASSRGSGRGETQYF.

This CDR3 is CASSQVAAGVGPGGTDTQYF. The DNA for the CDR3 is TGTGCCAGCAGCCAAGTCGCCGCGGGAGTGGGACCCGGGGGCACAGATACGCAGTATTTT. V usage is TRBV14 and J usage is TRBJ2-3; 7 bases agree with TRBD2. The CDR3 covers 20 residues. The germline gives CDR1 SGHDN, CDR2 FVKESK. The ends lost 1 base at V and 1 base at J; junction bases unmatched: 17.

The chain employs TRBV6-2 or TRBV6-3 and TRBJ2-5; 12 nucleotides line up with TRBD1. The CDR3 loop spans 16 amino acids. V lost 0 bases to trimming and J lost 10 bases; unmatched junction nucleotides: 9. Germline loops: CDR1 MNHEY, CDR2 SVGEGT. The chain's CDR3 is CASSYSRGQGAPFQYF. In nucleotides, the CDR3 is TGTGCCAGCAGTTACTCGAGGGGACAGGGGGCTCCCTTCCAGTACTTC.

CDR3 DNA: TGCGCCAGCAGCTTGGATGTGGCTAGCGGGAAGGTCTACAATGAGCAGTTCTTC. Translating it yields CASSLDVASGKVYNEQFF. This rearrangement joins TRBV5-1 to TRBJ2-1, with 9 bases that match TRBD2. This CDR3 is 18 amino acids long. V was clipped by 0 bases and J by 3 bases; unmatched bases: 10. Germline loops: CDR1 SGHRS, CDR2 YFSETQ.

The chain couples TRBV11-2 to TRBJ1-1; maybe TRBD1 (5 bases). Trimming shortened V by 4 bases and J by 5 bases, and 14 bases separated the two germline ends. This CDR3 comprises 14 residues. The V gene's germline CDR1 is SGHAT and CDR2 FQNNGV. CDR3 coding DNA: TGTGCCAGCAGCTCCCCCGGGGGAGGGACTGAAGCTTTCTTT. The encoded protein is CASSSPGGGTEAFF. Combining the CDR3 with reference TRBV11-2 and TRBJ1-1 gives the whole variable domain EAGVAQSPRYKIIEKRQSVAFWCNPISGHATLYWYQQILGQGPKLLIQFQNNGVVDDSQLPKDRFSAERLKGVDSTLKIQPAKLEDSAVYLCASSSPGGGTEAFFGQGTRLTVV.

The chain uses TRBV7-9 and TRBJ1-3, with TRBD1 matching 8 bases. The germline V gene has CDR1 SEHNR and CDR2 FQNEAQ (reference sequence). The V segment lost 5 bases and the J segment 0 bases; nucleotides outside the gene matches: 9. CDR3 size: 17 residues. CDR3 DNA sequence: TGTGCCAGCAGCCCGCGACAGGGGCCGAGCTCTGGAAACACCATATATTTT. Residues: CASSPRQGPSSGNTIYF.

The J gene is TRBJ2-3, the V gene TRBV3-1 (or the pseudogene TRBV3-2), with TRBD2 as a possible D gene (5 bases). Germline CDR1 reads LGHDT; CDR2 reads YNNKEL (reference sequence). The germline V and J ends were trimmed by 0 bases and 14 bases, with 15 bases remaining between them. This CDR3 is built from 13 residues. The chain's CDR3 is CASSQDQVGRVYF. CDR3 DNA: TGTGCCAGCAGCCAAGATCAGGTCGGGCGGGTGTATTTT.

The V gene is TRBV27, the J gene TRBJ2-7; a possible D gene is TRBD1 (6 bases). Germline assignment: CDR1 MNHEY and CDR2 SMNVEV (reference sequence). Between the trimmed V and J ends, which lost 0 bases and 3 bases, there was a span of 27 bases. The CDR3 contains 20 residues. The CDR3 bases are TGTGCCAGCAGTTTATCGTATTCAGGGGTTCCCCAATCCCTTATCTACGAGCAGTACTTC. It encodes CASSLSYSGVPQSLIYEQYF.

The J gene is TRBJ2-7, the V gene TRBV2; TRBD1 matches at 8 bases. Losses at the gene ends were 5 bases for V and 7 bases for J; bases not matched to a gene: 22. The CDR3 spans 18 residues. CDR1 and CDR2 from the germline V gene are SNHLY and FYNNEI. CDR3 residues: CASSPPDREAQGFLEQYF. CDR3 sequence (DNA): TGTGCCAGCAGTCCCCCGGACAGGGAGGCCCAGGGCTTCCTTGAGCAGTACTTC.

The V call is TRBV2, the J call TRBJ1-2; D unresolved. The CDR3 consists of 12 residues. Trimming removed 10 bases from V and 4 bases from J, with 13 bases in between. The V gene's germline CDR1 is SNHLY and CDR2 FYNNEI. The CDR3 here is CAILGGPYGYTF. DNA for the CDR3: TGTGCCATCCTGGGAGGCCCCTATGGCTACACCTTC.

The gene calls are TRBV24-1 and TRBJ2-1; 7 bases line up with TRBD2. Trimming removed 5 bases from V and 3 bases from J; junction bases left unmatched: 9. The CDR3 runs to 16 residues. CDR1 is KGHDR, CDR2 SFDVKD, per germline. This CDR3 reads CATSALPAGVYNEQFF. CDR3 in DNA: TGTGCCACCAGTGCCCTTCCCGCGGGAGTCTACAATGAGCAGTTCTTC.

This clone was detected a few times. The rearrangement uses TRBV7-9 and TRBJ2-5; 12 bases match TRBD2. Germline values: CDR1 SEHNR, CDR2 FQNEAQ (reference sequence). V lost 3 bases and J lost 1; bases outside the gene matches: 3. The CDR3 covers 16 residues. CDR3 bases: TGTGCCAGCAGCTTGGGACTAGCGGGCGTCCAAGAGACCCAGTACTTC. Translating it yields CASSLGLAGVQETQYF.

In the case of this clone: The same CDR3 arises from other DNA sequences in this sample as well. The chain links TRBV12-3 or TRBV12-4 to TRBJ1-4; D not certain. CDR3 length: 11 residues. Trimming took 3 bases from V and 8 from J, leaving 4 bases between them. CDR3 sequence (DNA): TGTGCCAGCAGTTTGAGGGAAAAACTGTTTTTT. Protein product: CASSLREKLFF.

The gene calls are TRBV6-6 and TRBJ2-7; TRBD2 matches at 8 bases. J gave up 2 bases and V 6 bases, and 6 bases lay outside the gene matches. Germline assignment: CDR1 MNHNY and CDR2 SVGAGI (reference sequence). There are 14 residues in the CDR3. CDR3 protein: CASSRVAGPYEQYF. The CDR3 nucleotides read TGTGCCAGCAGCCGGGTAGCGGGACCCTACGAGCAGTACTTC.

The chain employs TRBV3-1 (or the pseudogene TRBV3-2) and TRBJ1-3; TRBD1 matches 9 bases. This CDR3 region has 16 residues. Unmatched junction bases numbered 7, after V lost 4 bases and J lost 3 bases. Germline V gives CDR1 LGHDT, CDR2 YNNKEL (reference sequence). The CDR3 reads CASSLPRTGDGNTIYF. The CDR3 DNA is TGTGCCAGCAGCCTCCCCCGGACAGGGGATGGAAACACCATATATTTT.

The chain combines TRBV30 with TRBJ1-4; 9 bases match TRBD1. Per germline, CDR1 GTSNPN and CDR2 SVGIG (reference sequence). V lost 1 base and J lost 3; bases outside the gene matches: 3. There are 15 residues in the CDR3. The CDR3 DNA is TGTGCCTGGAGTGCCCACAGGGGGCCTAATGAAAAACTGTTTTTT. Translation gives CAWSAHRGPNEKLFF.

This clone came up a few times. V and J are TRBV19 and TRBJ2-3; D remains unclear. V lost 3 bases, J lost 1 base, and 5 bases lay in between. Per germline, CDR1 LNHDA and CDR2 SQIVND (reference sequence). The CDR3 loop spans 13 amino acids. CDR3 in DNA: TGTGCCAGTAGTATCACTGGCACAGATACGCAGTATTTT. It yields the protein CASSITGTDTQYF.

The V gene is TRBV2, the J gene TRBJ2-3; D is undetermined. Germline CDR1 SNHLY, CDR2 FYNNEI. There are 11 residues in the CDR3. V was clipped by 10 bases and J by 4 bases, with 9 bases between them. The CDR3 loop is CATPVADTQYF. Written as DNA, the CDR3 is TGTGCCACCCCGGTCGCAGATACGCAGTATTTT.

The V gene is TRBV25-1, the J gene TRBJ1-4, with TRBD1 matching 7 bases. The germline gives CDR1 MGHDK, CDR2 SYGVNS. V trimming: 10 bases; J trimming: 4 bases; junction bases outside the gene matches: 9. This CDR3 region has 14 residues. CDR3 DNA: TGTGCCACCCCAACCCGGACAGGTAATGAAAAACTGTTTTTT. This encodes CATPTRTGNEKLFF.